These 6 T cell receptor beta chains were sequenced from one sample in a study of shared clonotypes between healthy human individuals. Assay: immunoSEQ multiplex PCR; the TCRdb copy retains only in-frame clones and omits some. The repertoire holds over 2 million clones, about 95% seen once, with 0.13% in the top ten. Sequencing input: naive CD4+ T cells sorted from blood. Subset in this sample: CD45RA+ positively selected. Receptors were obtained from a man in his late teens or twenties in good health.

In this sample, this clone turned up once. The chain links TRBV10-3 to TRBJ2-3, with 10 bases identical to TRBD2. The CDR3 length is 15 residues. With V trimmed by 5 bases and J by 1 base, 3 bases remained unmatched. In germline, CDR1 is ENHRY, CDR2 SYGVKD. The DNA of the CDR3 is TGTGCCATCAGTCAAACTAGCGGGGGCACAGATACGCAGTATTTT. It specifies CAISQTSGGTDTQYF.

V is TRBV13 and J is TRBJ2-2; TRBD2 matches 14 bases. CDR1 PRHDT and CDR2 FYEKMQ come from the germline V gene (reference sequence). The V gene end was trimmed by 1 base and the J gene end by 8 bases; junction bases not matched to a gene: 9. CDR3 size: 18 residues. For the CDR3, the DNA is TGTGCCAGCAGCTTAGTGGGACTAGCGGGAGCGGCGGATGGGGAGCTGTTTTTT. Translation gives CASSLVGLAGAADGELFF.

This chain uses TRBV29-1 with TRBJ2-5; 7 bases fit TRBD1. This CDR3 is built from 14 residues. The junction had 6 bases not matched to a gene; V was cut back by 5 bases and J by 0 bases. Germline CDR1 SQVTM, CDR2 ANQGSEA. The CDR3 region has the DNA TGCAGCGTTAAAAGGGACAGCCACCAAGAGACCCAGTACTTC. It codes for CSVKRDSHQETQYF.

The genes are TRBV5-1 and TRBJ2-2; 7 nucleotides line up with TRBD1. CDR1 is SGHRS, CDR2 YFSETQ, per germline. The CDR3 has 15 residues. The V segment lost 5 bases and the J segment 2 bases; nucleotides outside the gene matches: 6. The CDR3 DNA reads TGCGCCAGCAGGAAGACAGGGCTAAACACCGGGGAGCTGTTTTTT. Amino acid sequence: CASRKTGLNTGELFF.

V and J are TRBV7-9 and TRBJ1-1, with D possibly matching TRBD1 (5 bases). This CDR3 has 15 amino acids. CDR1 and CDR2 (germline): SEHNR, FQNEAQ (reference sequence). Trimming took off 5 bases at V and 4 bases at J, with 17 bases between the two ends. The CDR3 coding sequence is TGTGCCAGCAGCCTTCAGGGAGGGTTGCGCACTGAAGCTTTCTTT. Translation: CASSLQGGLRTEAFF. The variable domain in full, with the rest retrieved from reference TRBV7-9 and TRBJ1-1, is DTGVSQNPRHKITKRGQNVTFRCDPISEHNRLYWYRQTLGQGPEFLTYFQNEAQLEKSRLLSDRFSAERPKGSFSTLEIQRTEQGDSAMYLCASSLQGGLRTEAFFGQGTRLTVV.

The table lists this clone with a count of one. The chain links TRBV18 to TRBJ2-4, with no clear D. Germline V gene data show CDR1 as KGHSH and CDR2 as LQKENI. The V and J ends lost 3 bases and 9 bases respectively, with 12 bases between them. The CDR3 has 13 amino acids. CDR3 in amino acids: CASSPFEGPIQYF. CDR3 nucleotide sequence: TGTGCCAGCTCACCTTTTGAAGGGCCCATTCAGTACTTC.